This entry concerns a single TCR beta chain. Its cognate antigen is unknown. This specimen comes from a study of cytomegalovirus exposure and HLA in healthy donors. General study points: A later analysis found common viral pathogens apparently linked to several of the most significant clusters. In a later analysis, productive TCRs from donors in an Asian-associated ancestry cluster reportedly carried fewer N-insertions than the cohort mean. In an earlier analysis, about 87% or about 30%: the productive usage of most TCR beta V segments.

Primers included in the PCR were 60 Vbeta and 13 Jbeta primers. The assay was immunoSEQ multiplex PCR, and TCRdb's table has in-frame clones only and misses some. Here the sample table reports about 140,000 clones. CDR1 SGHTA and CDR2 FQGNSA come from the germline V gene. This CDR3 region has 16 residues. J was trimmed by 3 bases and V by 2 bases; bases with no gene match: 2. The source material was PBMCs. This chain joins TRBV7-2 and TRBJ2-2; 11 nucleotides align to TRBD2. The origin of this receptor is a woman aged 18-35 years in good health and CMV-seronegative. The CDR3 reads CASSLKGLADTGELFF. The CDR3 DNA sequence: TGTGCCAGCAGCTTAAAGGGACTAGCGGACACCGGGGAGCTGTTTTTT.